The 10 T cell receptor beta chains listed next were all sequenced from one sample in a study of shared clonotypes between healthy human individuals. Only in-frame clones appear in the TCRdb table, and some are missing; sequencing was by immunoSEQ multiplex PCR. The sample has millions of clones, around 90% seen once. The sample consisted of naive CD4+ T cells sorted from blood. Subset in this sample: CD45RA+ positively selected. The receptors originated from a man aged 18 to 29 in good health.

The CDR3 DNA follows: TGTGCCTGGAGGGTAACCAGGAACACTGAAGCTTTCTTT. Encoded protein: CAWRVTRNTEAFF. V gene TRBV30 combines with J gene TRBJ1-1; D gene ambiguous. The germline V and J ends were trimmed by 3 bases and 1 base, with 9 bases remaining between them. The CDR3 has 13 residues. Germline values: CDR1 GTSNPN, CDR2 SVGIG (reference sequence).

V and J are TRBV21-1 and TRBJ2-7; whether TRBD2, the table's D call, matches the DNA was not checked. TRBV21-1 is listed as a pseudogene. The CDR3 length is 14 residues. CDR3 in amino acids: CASGSGTIGYEQYF. The CDR3 DNA reads as TGTGCCAGCGGTTCCGGGACTATAGGGTACGAGCAGTACTTC.

V and J are TRBV2 and TRBJ1-5; a possible D gene is TRBD1 (5 bases). This CDR3 is built from 15 residues. Trimming took 3 bases from V and 4 from J, leaving 13 bases between them. Looked up from germline, CDR1 is SNHLY and CDR2 is FYNNEI. This CDR3 reads CASSEGGGGNQPQHF. The CDR3 nucleotides are TGTGCCAGCAGTGAGGGGGGGGGAGGAAATCAGCCCCAGCATTTT.

The chain joins TRBV15 to TRBJ2-3, with TRBD1 matching 10 bases. Germline assignment: CDR1 LNHNV and CDR2 YYDKDF (reference sequence). The CDR3 runs to 17 residues. V shed 3 bases and J 6 bases; nucleotides not matched to a gene: 12. CDR3 nucleotide sequence: TGTGCCACCAGCAGGGGGCGAGGGACAGGGGTATTTGATACGCAGTATTTT. Its protein is CATSRGRGTGVFDTQYF.

The genes are TRBV2 and TRBJ1-2; no reliable D call. With 8 bases removed from V and 2 bases from J, the gap between germline ends came to 6 bases. The CDR3 runs 11 residues. CDR1 and CDR2 from the germline V gene are SNHLY and FYNNEI. CDR3 coding DNA: TGTGCCAGCGTCGCCAACTATGGCTACACCTTC. Translated: CASVANYGYTF.

This sequence joins TRBV19 and TRBJ1-4, with TRBD1 as a possible D gene (6 bases). The CDR3 length is 15 residues. Germline V lookup: CDR1 LNHDA, CDR2 SQIVND (reference sequence). The ends were cut back, 7 bases at V and 3 bases at J, with 15 bases in the middle. The CDR3 nucleotides read TGTGCCAGTAAATCGGGGGGCTTACCTAATGAAAAACTGTTTTTT. Its protein product is CASKSGGLPNEKLFF. Drawing the rest from reference TRBV19 and TRBJ1-4, the complete variable domain is DGGITQSPKYLFRKEGQNVTLSCEQNLNHDAMYWYRQDPGQGLRLIYYSQIVNDFQKGDIAEGYSVSREKKESFPLTVTSAQKNPTAFYLCASKSGGLPNEKLFFGSGTQLSVL.

V and J are TRBV18 and TRBJ1-4, with D possibly TRBD1 on 6 matching bases. The germline gives CDR1 KGHSH, CDR2 LQKENI. The V end lost 1 base, the J end lost 6 bases, and 9 bases lay between the germline ends. The CDR3 sequence is 14 residues long. The CDR3 loop reads CASSPRRGDEKLFF. In nucleotides, the CDR3 is TGTGCCAGCTCACCACGGAGGGGGGATGAAAAACTGTTTTTT.

This chain joins TRBV7-3 and TRBJ1-2; D remains ambiguous. Per the germline V gene, CDR1 is SGHTA and CDR2 is FQGTGA. Trimming stripped 4 bases from V and 8 bases from J, with 20 bases between. The CDR3 extends over 15 amino acids. Here the CDR3 DNA reads TGTGCCAGCAGCTCGGACGGAGTCTATAATGTGGGCTACACCTTC. Translating gives CASSSDGVYNVGYTF.

This clone was detected a few times. This chain connects TRBV6-1 to TRBJ2-7; 7 positions agree with TRBD1. Germline lookup yields CDR1 MNHNS and CDR2 SASEGT. The CDR3 totals 13 residues. V gave up 1 base and J gave up 5 bases; unmatched junction bases: 2. CDR3 residues: CASSEGDRDEQYF. The CDR3 bases are TGTGCCAGCAGTGAAGGGGACAGAGACGAGCAGTACTTC.

This clone was counted once. The rearrangement links TRBV7-8 to TRBJ1-5; D is undetermined. V was clipped by 5 bases and J by 1 base, with 12 bases between them. Germline loops: CDR1 SGHVS, CDR2 FQNEAQ. This CDR3 is built from 15 residues. The CDR3 DNA reads as TGTGCCAGCAGCCGCCGGTGGGGAAGCAATCAGCCCCAGCATTTT. This encodes CASSRRWGSNQPQHF.